This T cell receptor (beta chain) emerged from a study of blood T cell repertoires in COVID-19 (dated by TCRdb to 2020 to 2022). With regard to the full study: Samples covering the acute and convalescent phases of COVID-19 were provided by collaborators in the United States, Italy and Spain. The material from the prospective study consisted of cDNA or gDNA derived from T cells, B-cell-depleted T cells, or PBMCs. Subjects who had been exposed to COVID-19, were actively infected with it, or had recovered from it provided the deeply sampled blood TCRbeta repertoires that made up the dataset. The repertoires were released in a freely available public database intended as a resource for research on the immune response to SARS-CoV-2. Samples came from the ongoing ImmuneRACE study (first 160 participants) plus 1,254 subjects from 6 global collaborators. The sample metadata nearly always contained a de-identified subject ID, COVID-19 status, age in years and sex. Where HLA class I and class II types were available, the types were taken from metadata supplied by the sample provider, not from assay-based typing.

The CDR3 runs 15 residues from the cysteine to the phenylalanine. This entry keeps only the CDR3 DNA: 45 bases, framed from base 1. V loses 3 bases of germline sequence and J loses 8 bases, and the interval between the two ends is 17 bases. CDR1 SNHLY and CDR2 FYNNEI are derived from the germline V gene. Summary of the overall study and its limitations: The quantity of clinical and demographic metadata differed by source and by participant and was supplied without curation.

Each collaborating institution followed its own protocols to collect whole blood in K2EDTA tubes. For TCRbeta analysis, collaborators shipped samples as frozen whole blood, isolated PBMCs, or DNA extracted from either of those sample types. Remarks on this clone: It lacks a known antigen. There are no base qualities to consult, and no much larger clone falls within one base.

TCRbeta CDR3 regions were amplified from genomic DNA using the immunoSEQ Assay, a bias-controlled multiplex PCR. Per the source publication's procedure: Nucleated cell counts per sample were estimated from amplification of reference gene primers within the assay. Sequence reads were collapsed and filtered to measure the absolute abundance of every unique TCRbeta CDR3 rearrangement. For each sample, productive Simpson clonality was calculated by taking the square root of Simpson's diversity index across productive rearrangements. Imported from immuneACCESS, the table was reduced by TCRdb to in-frame sequences with V and J called. These copies leave out some clones; in studies compared against another copy, an unresolved V gene accounts for under half, and the cause of the remainder is not known. The V and J calls and the clone size are those of that table, but D and trimming were determined from the DNA. For this sample the table gives over 400,000 clones, of which 75% to 90% were detected only once. The ten largest account for more than 1.4% of the sample.

The sequence is built from TRBV2 and TRBJ2-1; TRBD2 is a possible D gene, resting on 6 matching bases. The sample comprised peripheral blood. The receptor comes from a woman aged 30 to 39 with active or convalescent COVID-19. This receptor has the CDR3 CASSEPGSVGDEQFF. The sequenced DNA: TGTGCCAGCAGTGAGCCCGGGAGCGTCGGGGATGAGCAGTTCTTC.